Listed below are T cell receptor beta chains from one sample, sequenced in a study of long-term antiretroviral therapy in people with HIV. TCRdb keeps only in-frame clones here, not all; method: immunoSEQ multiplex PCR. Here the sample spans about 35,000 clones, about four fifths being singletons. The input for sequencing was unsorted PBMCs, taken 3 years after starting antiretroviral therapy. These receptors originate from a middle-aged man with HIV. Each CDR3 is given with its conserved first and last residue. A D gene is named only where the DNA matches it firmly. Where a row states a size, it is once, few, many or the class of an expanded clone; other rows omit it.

CASSPPGLYNEQFF	TGTGCCAGCAGTCCTCCGGGACTTTACAATGAGCAGTTCTTC	TRBV14	TRBJ2-1	NA	NA
CAISESGTSGYYEQYF	TGTGCCATCAGTGAGTCCGGGACTAGCGGTTATTACGAGCAGTACTTC	TRBV10-3	TRBJ2-7	NA	TRBD2
CAWSVWTGELFF	TGTGCCTGGAGTGTATGGACCGGGGAGCTGTTTTTT	TRBV30	TRBJ2-2	NA	NA
CASSRRDTGGETQYF	TGTGCCAGCAGCCGCCGGGACACAGGAGGGGAGACCCAGTACTTC	TRBV11-1	TRBJ2-5	NA	NA
CASSYYVSNEQFF	TGTGCCAGCAGTTATTACGTGAGCAATGAGCAGTTCTTC	TRBV27	TRBJ2-1	NA	NA
CASSYGGAGGNEKLFF	TGTGCCAGCAGTTACGGTGGGGCAGGGGGCAATGAAAAACTGTTTTTT	TRBV6-5	TRBJ1-4	once	TRBD1
CASSFRGEAGEQYF	TGCGCCAGCAGCTTTAGAGGGGAGGCAGGGGAGCAGTACTTC	TRBV5-1	TRBJ2-7	NA	NA
CASSGQRGDSPLHF	TGTGCCAGCAGTGGACAGCGGGGTGATTCACCCCTCCACTTT	TRBV2	TRBJ1-6	NA	NA
CASSFGSTDTQYF	TGTGCCAGCAGCTTTGGCAGCACAGATACGCAGTATTTT	TRBV7-2	TRBJ2-3	once	NA
CASSLEGGVGQETQYF	TGTGCCAGCAGCTTAGAGGGGGGCGTGGGACAAGAGACCCAGTACTTC	TRBV7-6	TRBJ2-5	NA	NA